These T cell receptor beta chains were read from a single sample in a study of cytomegalovirus exposure and HLA in healthy donors. Clones were sequenced by immunoSEQ multiplex PCR, and TCRdb holds only the in-frame ones, with some missing. Counted here are about 160,000 clones, roughly 86% occurring once; the ten biggest clones make up approximately 10%. The specimen sequenced was PBMCs. Receptor source: a woman between 18 and 29 years old in good health and CMV-seropositive. Both conserved end residues are part of each CDR3. Each record gives: CDR3 protein, clone size, V gene, J gene. Not all rows give a size; the values are once, few, many and, for expanded clones, a class.

CDR3: CASSLVLEGGRPATGTQYF
size: NA
V: TRBV7-2
J: TRBJ2-5

CDR3: CASSPGDRHTEAFF
size: NA
V: TRBV5-1
J: TRBJ1-1

CDR3: CASSVDLSSYNEQFF
size: once
V: TRBV9
J: TRBJ2-1

CDR3: CSVEGPSGRTSFSTDTQYF
size: NA
V: TRBV29-1
J: TRBJ2-3

CDR3: CASSRTSGVLDTQYF
size: NA
V: TRBV19
J: TRBJ2-3

CDR3: CAWSLEHEQYF
size: NA
V: TRBV30
J: TRBJ2-7

CDR3: CASSIDRAYEQYF
size: NA
V: TRBV7-8
J: TRBJ2-7

CDR3: CAWDLPGQPNEKLFF
size: NA
V: TRBV30
J: TRBJ1-4

CDR3: CASSLIWTGEGEETQYF
size: NA
V: TRBV7-9
J: TRBJ2-5

CDR3: CATSRVATNYGYTF
size: NA
V: TRBV15
J: TRBJ1-2

CDR3: CASRRQPSDTEAFF
size: few
V: TRBV19
J: TRBJ1-1

CDR3: CASSPGQGAEGYTF
size: NA
V: TRBV6-4
J: TRBJ1-2

CDR3: CASSYANNQPQHF
size: few
V: TRBV6-5
J: TRBJ1-5

CDR3: CASSIEAGFYEQYF
size: NA
V: TRBV19
J: TRBJ2-7

CDR3: CASSESQSGRAYEQYF
size: NA
V: TRBV25-1
J: TRBJ2-7

CDR3: CASSPPTGAGNTIYF
size: NA
V: TRBV18
J: TRBJ1-3

CDR3: CASSLVAGSSSYNEQFF
size: NA
V: TRBV7-2
J: TRBJ2-1

CDR3: CASDPGLAEEQFF
size: NA
V: TRBV11-2
J: TRBJ2-1

CDR3: CASTGELSGANVLTF
size: few
V: TRBV6-1
J: TRBJ2-6

CDR3: CAWNVRAGDGSEQFF
size: NA
V: TRBV30
J: TRBJ2-1

CDR3: CAWSRLAGRGDTQYF
size: NA
V: TRBV30
J: TRBJ2-3

CDR3: CASRAPTGGQYEQYF
size: NA
V: TRBV6-1
J: TRBJ2-7

CDR3: CASSLGGGPQSEQYF
size: NA
V: TRBV5-4
J: TRBJ2-7

CDR3: CASSYWGQGRQTEAFF
size: NA
V: TRBV6-5
J: TRBJ1-1

CDR3: CSARTAPAQETQYF
size: NA
V: TRBV29-1
J: TRBJ2-5

CDR3: CASSDTSGSASYEQYF
size: NA
V: TRBV6-4
J: TRBJ2-7

CDR3: CASSPRQGRYGYTF
size: NA
V: TRBV27
J: TRBJ1-2

CDR3: CASSQEDRAGDGYTF
size: NA
V: TRBV4-1
J: TRBJ1-2

CDR3: CASSETTGGGQPQHF
size: few
V: TRBV6-1
J: TRBJ1-5

CDR3: CASGLGRGHSGANVLTF
size: NA
V: TRBV11-2
J: TRBJ2-6

CDR3: CASSYPRGLHNEQFF
size: NA
V: TRBV6-5
J: TRBJ2-1

CDR3: CASSLARTGGQETQYF
size: NA
V: TRBV7-2
J: TRBJ2-5

CDR3: CAGKFGGRTYEQYF
size: NA
V: TRBV2
J: TRBJ2-7

CDR3: CASSSEGTGVAYEQYF
size: NA
V: TRBV7-8
J: TRBJ2-7

CDR3: CASSLVQGNQPQHF
size: few
V: TRBV7-2
J: TRBJ1-5

CDR3: CSVARGQGSARELFF
size: NA
V: TRBV29-1
J: TRBJ2-2

CDR3: CASSRRGETQYF
size: NA
V: TRBV4-2
J: TRBJ2-5

CDR3: CAWREGTGGGQPQHF
size: NA
V: TRBV30
J: TRBJ1-5

CDR3: CASSRAGESSYEQYF
size: NA
V: TRBV19
J: TRBJ2-7

CDR3: CASSPTGAYEQYF
size: NA
V: TRBV9
J: TRBJ2-7

CDR3: CASSPPGSRNAEAFF
size: NA
V: TRBV5-1
J: TRBJ1-1

CDR3: CASSLNRGRGTEAFF
size: NA
V: TRBV4-3
J: TRBJ1-1

CDR3: CASSLQGNTGELFF
size: NA
V: TRBV7-6
J: TRBJ2-2

CDR3: CASSIYNEQFF
size: NA
V: TRBV6-5
J: TRBJ2-1

CDR3: CASSLGMYIYNEQFF
size: once
V: TRBV5-6
J: TRBJ2-1

CDR3: CASSQGARYTDTQYF
size: NA
V: TRBV14
J: TRBJ2-3

CDR3: CASSASRSGFIYEQYF
size: NA
V: TRBV9
J: TRBJ2-7

CDR3: CASSLSRNTEAFF
size: NA
V: TRBV7-3
J: TRBJ1-1

CDR3: CASSFPRGNTGELFF
size: NA
V: TRBV5-1
J: TRBJ2-2

CDR3: CASSRNTGGGGNTIYF
size: NA
V: TRBV4-1
J: TRBJ1-3

CDR3: CASSSWTSGRSSYNEQFF
size: NA
V: TRBV5-4
J: TRBJ2-1

CDR3: CASSEPQGYGNEQFF
size: NA
V: TRBV6-1
J: TRBJ2-1

CDR3: CASSVLSSYEQYF
size: NA
V: TRBV5-6
J: TRBJ2-7